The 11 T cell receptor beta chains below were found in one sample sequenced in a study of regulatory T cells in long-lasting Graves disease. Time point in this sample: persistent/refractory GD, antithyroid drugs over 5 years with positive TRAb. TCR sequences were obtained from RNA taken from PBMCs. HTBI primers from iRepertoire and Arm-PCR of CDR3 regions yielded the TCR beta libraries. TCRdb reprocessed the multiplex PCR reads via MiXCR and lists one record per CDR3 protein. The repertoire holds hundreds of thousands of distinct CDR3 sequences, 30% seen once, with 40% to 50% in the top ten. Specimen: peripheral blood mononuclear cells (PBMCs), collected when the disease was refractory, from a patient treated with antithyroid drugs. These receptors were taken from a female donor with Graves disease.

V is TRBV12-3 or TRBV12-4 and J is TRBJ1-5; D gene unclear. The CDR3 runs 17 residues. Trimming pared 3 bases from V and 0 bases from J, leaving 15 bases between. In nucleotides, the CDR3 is TGTGCCAGCAGTTTTGGGCTGGGCGGGAATAGCAATCAGCCCCAGCATTTT. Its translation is CASSFGLGGNSNQPQHF.

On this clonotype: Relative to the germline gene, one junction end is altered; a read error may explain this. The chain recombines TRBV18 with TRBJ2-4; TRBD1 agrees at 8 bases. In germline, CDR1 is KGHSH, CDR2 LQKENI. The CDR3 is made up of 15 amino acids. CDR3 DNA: TGTGCCAGCTCTCACTCGGTGGACAGGGAGGACATTCAGCACTTC. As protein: CASSHSVDREDIQHF.

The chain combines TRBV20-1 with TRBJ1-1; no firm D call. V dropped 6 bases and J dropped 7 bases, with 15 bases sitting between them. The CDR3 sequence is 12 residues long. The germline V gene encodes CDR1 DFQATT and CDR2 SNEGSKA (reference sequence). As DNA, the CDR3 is TGCAGTGCGGAATTTGGGAAAGGTGAAGCTTTCTTT. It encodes CSAEFGKGEAFF.

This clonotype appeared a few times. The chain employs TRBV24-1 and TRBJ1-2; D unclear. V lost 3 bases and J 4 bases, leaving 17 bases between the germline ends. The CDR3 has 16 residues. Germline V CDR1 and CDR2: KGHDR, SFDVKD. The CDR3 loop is CATSDAGREVGYGYTF. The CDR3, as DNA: TGTGCCACCAGTGATGCGGGGAGAGAAGTGGGCTATGGCTACACCTTC.

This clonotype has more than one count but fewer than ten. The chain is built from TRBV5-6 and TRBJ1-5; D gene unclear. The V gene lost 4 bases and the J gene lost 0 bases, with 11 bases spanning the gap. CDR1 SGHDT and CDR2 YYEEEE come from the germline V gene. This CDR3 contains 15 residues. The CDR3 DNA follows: TGTGCCAGCAGCCCCGGAGTAAGTAGCAATCAGCCCCAGCATTTT. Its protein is CASSPGVSSNQPQHF.

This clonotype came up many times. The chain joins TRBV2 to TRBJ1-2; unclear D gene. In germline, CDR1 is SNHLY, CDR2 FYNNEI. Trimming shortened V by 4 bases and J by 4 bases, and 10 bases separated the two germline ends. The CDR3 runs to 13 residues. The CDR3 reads CASSATAVYGYTF. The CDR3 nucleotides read TGTGCCAGCAGTGCGACGGCAGTCTATGGCTACACCTTC.

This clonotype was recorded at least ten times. This chain's CDR3 is CSVLGQGNEKLFF. In nucleotides, the CDR3 is TGCAGCGTTTTGGGACAGGGTAATGAAAAACTGTTTTTT. V usage is TRBV29-1 and J usage is TRBJ1-4; TRBD1 matches at 9 bases. With 5 bases clipped from V and 4 bases from J, the junction kept 2 bases outside the gene matches. Germline CDR1 reads SQVTM; CDR2 reads ANQGSEA. The CDR3 is 13 amino acids. Drawing the rest from reference TRBV29-1 and TRBJ1-4, the complete variable domain is SAVISQKPSRDICQRGTSLTIQCQVDSQVTMMFWYRQQPGQSLTLIATANQGSEATYESGFVIDKFPISRPNLTFSTLTVSNMSPEDSSIYLCSVLGQGNEKLFFGSGTQLSVL.

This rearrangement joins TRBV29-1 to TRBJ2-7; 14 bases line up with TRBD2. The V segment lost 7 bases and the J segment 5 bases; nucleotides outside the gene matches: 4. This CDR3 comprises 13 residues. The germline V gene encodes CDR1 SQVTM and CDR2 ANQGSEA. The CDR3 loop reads CSAAGLAGDEQYF. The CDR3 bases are TGCAGCGCTGCGGGACTAGCGGGAGACGAGCAGTACTTC.

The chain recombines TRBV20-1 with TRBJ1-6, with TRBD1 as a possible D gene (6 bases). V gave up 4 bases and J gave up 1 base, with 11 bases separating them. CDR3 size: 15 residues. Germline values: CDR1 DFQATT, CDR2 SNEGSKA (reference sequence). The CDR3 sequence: CSAKKTGSYNSPLHF. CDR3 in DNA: TGCAGTGCTAAAAAAACAGGGTCCTATAATTCACCCCTCCACTTT.

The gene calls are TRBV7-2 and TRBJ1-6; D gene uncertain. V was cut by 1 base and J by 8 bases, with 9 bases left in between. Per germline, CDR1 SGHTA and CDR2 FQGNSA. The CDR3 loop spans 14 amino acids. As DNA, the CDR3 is TGTGCCAGCAGCTTAGAGGGAAGGCATTCACCCCTCCACTTT. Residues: CASSLEGRHSPLHF. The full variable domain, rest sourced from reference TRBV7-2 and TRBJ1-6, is GAGVSQSPSNKVTEKGKDVELRCDPISGHTALYWYRQSLGQGLEFLIYFQGNSAPDKSGLPSDRFSAERTGGSVSTLTIQRTQQEDSAVYLCASSLEGRHSPLHFGNGTRLTVT.

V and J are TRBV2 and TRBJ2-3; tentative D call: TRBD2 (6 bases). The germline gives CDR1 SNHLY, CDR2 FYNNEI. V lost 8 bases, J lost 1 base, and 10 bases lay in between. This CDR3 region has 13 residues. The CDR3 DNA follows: TGTGCCAGCGGGGCTAGCGGCACAGATACGCAGTATTTT. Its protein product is CASGASGTDTQYF.